This TCR beta chain derives from a study of OX40 agonist ivuxolimab in advanced cancers. The wider study: Across the patients, intravenous ivuxolimab was delivered every 2 weeks at 0.01 to 10 mg/kg.

Per germline, CDR1 SGHRS and CDR2 YFSETQ. The CDR3 is 18 residues long. V shed 0 bases and J shed 2 bases, with 19 bases lying between them. Sequencing used immunoSEQ multiplex PCR; TCRdb keeps in-frame clones, though not all of them. The data hold more than 75,000 clones, with 86% observed a single time. The V call is TRBV5-1, the J call TRBJ2-3; a weak D match, TRBD2 (7 bases). The sequencing used CD4+ or CD8+ T cells sorted from blood, collected in a trial of the OX40 agonist ivuxolimab. The receptor was isolated from an adult with an advanced solid tumor such as melanoma, head and neck, liver or kidney cancer. DNA of the CDR3: TGCGCCAGCAGCTTGGCCAGATGGGAGCGGGACAACACAGATACGCAGTATTTT. Translating gives CASSLARWERDNTDTQYF.